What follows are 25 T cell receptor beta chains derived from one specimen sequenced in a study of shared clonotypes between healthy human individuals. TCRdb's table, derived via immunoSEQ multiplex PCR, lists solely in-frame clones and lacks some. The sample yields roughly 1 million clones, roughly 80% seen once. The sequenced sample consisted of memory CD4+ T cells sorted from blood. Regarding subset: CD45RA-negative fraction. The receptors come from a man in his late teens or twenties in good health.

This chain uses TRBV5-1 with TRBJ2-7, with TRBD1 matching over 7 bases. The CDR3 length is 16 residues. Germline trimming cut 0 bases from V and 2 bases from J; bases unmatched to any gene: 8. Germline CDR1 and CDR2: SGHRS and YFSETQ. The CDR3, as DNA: TGCGCCAGCAGCTTGGAGACAGGGCAAAGAACCTACGAGCAGTACTTC. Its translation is CASSLETGQRTYEQYF.

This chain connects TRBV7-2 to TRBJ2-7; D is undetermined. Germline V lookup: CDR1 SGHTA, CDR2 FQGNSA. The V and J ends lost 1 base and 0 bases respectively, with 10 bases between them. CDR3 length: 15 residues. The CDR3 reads CASSLETTISYEQYF. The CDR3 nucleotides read TGTGCCAGCAGCTTAGAGACCACCATCTCCTACGAGCAGTACTTC. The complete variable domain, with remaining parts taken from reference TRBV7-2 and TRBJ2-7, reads GAGVSQSPSNKVTEKGKDVELRCDPISGHTALYWYRQSLGQGLEFLIYFQGNSAPDKSGLPSDRFSAERTGGSVSTLTIQRTQQEDSAVYLCASSLETTISYEQYFGPGTRLTVT.

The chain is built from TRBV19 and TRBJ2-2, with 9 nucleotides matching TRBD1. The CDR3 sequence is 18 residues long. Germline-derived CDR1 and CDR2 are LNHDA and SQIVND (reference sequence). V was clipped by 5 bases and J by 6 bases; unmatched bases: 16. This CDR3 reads CASSSSGTGTTTAGELFF. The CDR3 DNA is TGTGCCAGTAGTTCCTCCGGGACAGGGACCACTACGGCCGGGGAGCTGTTTTTT. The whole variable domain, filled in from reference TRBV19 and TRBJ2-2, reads DGGITQSPKYLFRKEGQNVTLSCEQNLNHDAMYWYRQDPGQGLRLIYYSQIVNDFQKGDIAEGYSVSREKKESFPLTVTSAQKNPTAFYLCASSSSGTGTTTAGELFFGEGSRLTVL.

Written as DNA, the CDR3 is TGTGCCAGCAGCCCGGGACAGGGGATGGGCTCCTATAATTCACCCCTCCACTTT. Its translation is CASSPGQGMGSYNSPLHF. The chain has TRBV11-2 and TRBJ1-6; 10 nucleotides agree with TRBD1. The V gene's germline CDR1 is SGHAT and CDR2 FQNNGV. V lost 5 bases, J lost 0 bases, and 7 bases stayed unmatched. The CDR3 loop spans 18 amino acids. Drawing the rest from reference TRBV11-2 and TRBJ1-6, the complete variable domain is EAGVAQSPRYKIIEKRQSVAFWCNPISGHATLYWYQQILGQGPKLLIQFQNNGVVDDSQLPKDRFSAERLKGVDSTLKIQPAKLEDSAVYLCASSPGQGMGSYNSPLHFGNGTRLTVT.

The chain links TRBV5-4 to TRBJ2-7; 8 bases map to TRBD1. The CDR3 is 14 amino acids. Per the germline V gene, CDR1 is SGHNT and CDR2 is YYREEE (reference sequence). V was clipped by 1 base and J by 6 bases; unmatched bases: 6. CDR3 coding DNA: TGTGCCAGCAGCTTGTCGGACAGGGTGGGCGAGCAGTACTTC. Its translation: CASSLSDRVGEQYF.

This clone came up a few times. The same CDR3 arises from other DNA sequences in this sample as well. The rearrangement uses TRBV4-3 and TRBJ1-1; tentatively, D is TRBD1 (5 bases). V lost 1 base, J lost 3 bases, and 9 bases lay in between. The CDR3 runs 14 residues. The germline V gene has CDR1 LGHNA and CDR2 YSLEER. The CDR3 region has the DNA TGCGCCAGCAGCCAAGGGGAAGGGGACACTGAAGCTTTCTTT. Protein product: CASSQGEGDTEAFF.

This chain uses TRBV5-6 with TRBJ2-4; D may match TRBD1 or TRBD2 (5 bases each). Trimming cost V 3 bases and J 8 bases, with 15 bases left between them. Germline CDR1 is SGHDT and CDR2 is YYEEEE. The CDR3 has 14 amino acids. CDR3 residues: CASSSGHPDDIQYF. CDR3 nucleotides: TGTGCCAGCAGCTCGGGGCACCCGGATGACATTCAGTACTTC.

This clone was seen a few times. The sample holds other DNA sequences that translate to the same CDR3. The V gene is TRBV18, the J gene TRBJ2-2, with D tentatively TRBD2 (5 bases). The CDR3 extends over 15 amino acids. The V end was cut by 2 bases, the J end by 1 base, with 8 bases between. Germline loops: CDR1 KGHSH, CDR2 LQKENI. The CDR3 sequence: CASSPRTQNTGELFF. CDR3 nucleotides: TGTGCCAGCTCACCAAGGACTCAGAACACCGGGGAGCTGTTTTTT.

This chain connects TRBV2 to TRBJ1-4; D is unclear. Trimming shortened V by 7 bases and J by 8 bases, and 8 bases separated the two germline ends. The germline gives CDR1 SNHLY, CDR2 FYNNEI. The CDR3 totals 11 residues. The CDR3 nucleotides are TGTGCCAGCAATGGAGGGGAAAAACTGTTTTTT. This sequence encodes CASNGGEKLFF.

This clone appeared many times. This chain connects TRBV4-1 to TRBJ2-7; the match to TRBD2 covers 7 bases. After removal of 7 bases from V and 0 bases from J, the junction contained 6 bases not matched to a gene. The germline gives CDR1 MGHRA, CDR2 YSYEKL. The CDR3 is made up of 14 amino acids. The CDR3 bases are TGCGCCAGCACCCCCGGGGGGAACTCCTACGAGCAGTACTTC. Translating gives CASTPGGNSYEQYF.

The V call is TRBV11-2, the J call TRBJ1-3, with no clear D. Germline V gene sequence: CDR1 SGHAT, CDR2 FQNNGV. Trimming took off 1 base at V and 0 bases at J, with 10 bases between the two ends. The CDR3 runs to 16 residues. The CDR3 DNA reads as TGTGCCAGCAGCTTAGGTTCAGTACTCTCTGGAAACACCATATATTTT. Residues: CASSLGSVLSGNTIYF.

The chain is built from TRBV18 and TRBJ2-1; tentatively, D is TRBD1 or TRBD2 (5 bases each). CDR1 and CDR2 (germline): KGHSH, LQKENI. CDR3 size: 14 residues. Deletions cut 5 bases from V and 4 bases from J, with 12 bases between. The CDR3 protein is CASSLGPAYNEQFF. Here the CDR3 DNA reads TGTGCCAGCTCATTGGGACCGGCATACAATGAGCAGTTCTTC.

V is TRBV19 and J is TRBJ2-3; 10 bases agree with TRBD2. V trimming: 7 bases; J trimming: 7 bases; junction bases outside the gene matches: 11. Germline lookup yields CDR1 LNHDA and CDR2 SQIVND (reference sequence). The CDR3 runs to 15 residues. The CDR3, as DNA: TGTGCCAGTAAGGCGGAAAAAGCGGGGGGGAATACGCAGTATTTT. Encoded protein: CASKAEKAGGNTQYF.

CDR3 in amino acids: CAKLISGNTIYF. In DNA form, the CDR3 reads TGTGCCAAACTGATTTCTGGAAACACCATATATTTT. The V and J genes are TRBV19 and TRBJ1-3; no clear D gene. The germline CDR1 and CDR2 sequences are LNHDA and SQIVND (reference sequence). V was cut by 10 bases and J by 1 base, with 8 bases left in between. CDR3 length: 12 residues.

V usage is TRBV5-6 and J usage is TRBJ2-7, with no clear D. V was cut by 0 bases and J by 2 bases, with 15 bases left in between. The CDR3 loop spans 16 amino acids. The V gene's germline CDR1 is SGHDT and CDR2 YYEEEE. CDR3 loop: CASSLGATLLTYEQYF. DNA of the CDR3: TGTGCCAGCAGCTTGGGGGCGACACTACTTACCTACGAGCAGTACTTC.

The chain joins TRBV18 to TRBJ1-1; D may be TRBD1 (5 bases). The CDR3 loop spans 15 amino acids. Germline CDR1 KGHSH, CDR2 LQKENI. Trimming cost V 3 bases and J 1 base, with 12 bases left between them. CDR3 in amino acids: CASSPSPDTNTEAFF. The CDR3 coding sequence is TGTGCCAGCTCACCGTCGCCGGACACGAACACTGAAGCTTTCTTT.

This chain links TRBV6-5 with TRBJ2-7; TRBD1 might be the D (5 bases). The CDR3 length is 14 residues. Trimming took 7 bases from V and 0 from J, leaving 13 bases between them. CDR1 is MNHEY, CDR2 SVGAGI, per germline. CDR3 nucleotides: TGTGCCAGCAAGGTCAGGGCGATCTCCTACGAGCAGTACTTC. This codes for CASKVRAISYEQYF.

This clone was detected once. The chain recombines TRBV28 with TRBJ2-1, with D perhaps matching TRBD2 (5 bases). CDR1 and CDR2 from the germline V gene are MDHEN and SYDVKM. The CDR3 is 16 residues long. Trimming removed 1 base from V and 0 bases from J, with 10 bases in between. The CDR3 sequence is CASSLLPGSSYNEQFF. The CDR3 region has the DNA TGTGCCAGCAGTTTATTGCCGGGGAGCTCCTACAATGAGCAGTTCTTC. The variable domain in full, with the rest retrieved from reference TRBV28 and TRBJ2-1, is DVKVTQSSRYLVKRTGEKVFLECVQDMDHENMFWYRQDPGLGLRLIYFSYDVKMKEKGDIPEGYSVSREKKERFSLILESASTNQTSMYLCASSLLPGSSYNEQFFGPGTRLTVL.

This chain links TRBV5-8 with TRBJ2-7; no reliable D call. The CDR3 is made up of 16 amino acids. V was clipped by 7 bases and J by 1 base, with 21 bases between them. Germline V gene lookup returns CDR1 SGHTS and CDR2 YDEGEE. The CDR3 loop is CASRESGLISSYEQYF. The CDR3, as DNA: TGTGCCAGCCGCGAGTCCGGGTTAATATCGTCCTACGAGCAGTACTTC.

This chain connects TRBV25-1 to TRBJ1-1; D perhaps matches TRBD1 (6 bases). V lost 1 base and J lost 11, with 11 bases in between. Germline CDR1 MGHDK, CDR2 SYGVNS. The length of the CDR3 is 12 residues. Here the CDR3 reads CASSESRTAAFF. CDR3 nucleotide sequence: TGTGCCAGCAGTGAATCGCGGACAGCCGCTTTCTTT.

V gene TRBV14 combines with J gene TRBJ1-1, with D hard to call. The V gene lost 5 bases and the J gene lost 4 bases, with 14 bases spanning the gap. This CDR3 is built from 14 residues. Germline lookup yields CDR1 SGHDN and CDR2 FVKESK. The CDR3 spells CASSVGPGSTEAFF. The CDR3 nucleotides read TGTGCCAGCAGCGTGGGCCCGGGGAGCACTGAAGCTTTCTTT.

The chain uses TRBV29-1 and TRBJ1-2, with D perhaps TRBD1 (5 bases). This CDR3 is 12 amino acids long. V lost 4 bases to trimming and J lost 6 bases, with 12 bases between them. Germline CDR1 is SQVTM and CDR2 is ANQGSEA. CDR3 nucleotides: TGCAGCGTTGTGGGGCCCCCAGATGGCTACACCTTC. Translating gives CSVVGPPDGYTF.

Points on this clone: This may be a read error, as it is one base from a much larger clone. CDR3 bases: TGCGCCAGCAGCTTTATAGATACGCAGTATTTT. Protein product: CASSFIDTQYF. This sequence joins TRBV5-1 and TRBJ2-3; D uncertain. Germline V gives CDR1 SGHRS, CDR2 YFSETQ. This CDR3 is 11 amino acids long. Trimming shortened V by 2 bases and J by 5 bases, and 3 bases separated the two germline ends.

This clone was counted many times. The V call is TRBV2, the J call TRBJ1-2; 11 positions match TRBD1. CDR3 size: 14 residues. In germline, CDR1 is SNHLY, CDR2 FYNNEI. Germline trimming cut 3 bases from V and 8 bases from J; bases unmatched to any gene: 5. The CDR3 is CASSDPGTGGGYTF. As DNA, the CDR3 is TGTGCCAGCAGTGACCCCGGGACAGGGGGAGGCTACACCTTC.

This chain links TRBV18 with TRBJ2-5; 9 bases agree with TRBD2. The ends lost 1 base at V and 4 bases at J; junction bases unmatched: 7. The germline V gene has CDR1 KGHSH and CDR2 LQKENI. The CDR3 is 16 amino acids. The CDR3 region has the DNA TGTGCCAGCTCACCACTTGGGTCAGCGGGAGGAGAGACCCAGTACTTC. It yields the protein CASSPLGSAGGETQYF. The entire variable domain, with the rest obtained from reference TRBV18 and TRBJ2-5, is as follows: NAGVMQNPRHLVRRRGQEARLRCSPMKGHSHVYWYRQLPEEGLKFMVYLQKENIIDESGMPKERFSAEFPKEGPSILRIQQVVRGDSAAYFCASSPLGSAGGETQYFGPGTRLLVL.